The 5 T cell receptor beta chains listed next were all sequenced from one sample in a study of shared clonotypes between healthy human individuals. Libraries were prepared by immunoSEQ multiplex PCR; TCRdb keeps only in-frame clonotypes and omits some of them. The top ten clones hold around 11% of a sample with about 600,000 clones, around three quarters of them seen once. The specimen was PBMCs. The receptors derive from a woman in her 40s in good health. Some clones in this sample may be carry-over from other donors' samples.

Many counts were recorded for this clone. This chain links TRBV15 with TRBJ1-5, with a tentative D call TRBD1 (6 bases). Trimming removed 2 bases at V and 5 bases at J, with 10 bases between. Germline V lookup: CDR1 LNHNV, CDR2 YYDKDF (reference sequence). CDR3 length: 14 amino acids. The CDR3 nucleotides are TGTGCCACCAGCAGACAGGGGCAGGATCAGCCCCAGCATTTT. Its protein product is CATSRQGQDQPQHF.

This clone was counted a few times. Different DNA sequences within this sample yield the same CDR3. This chain uses TRBV7-9 with TRBJ1-1, with D possibly matching TRBD1 (6 bases). The germline V and J ends were trimmed by 4 bases and 1 base, with 7 bases remaining between them. The CDR3 contains 13 residues. Germline CDR1 is SEHNR and CDR2 is FQNEAQ (reference sequence). The CDR3 protein is CASSSQGNTEAFF. The DNA for the CDR3 is TGTGCCAGCAGCTCACAGGGGAACACTGAAGCTTTCTTT.

V usage is TRBV28 and J usage is TRBJ2-3; D call uncertain. V lost 6 bases to trimming and J lost 0 bases, with 7 bases between them. Germline CDR1 reads MDHEN; CDR2 reads SYDVKM. CDR3 length equals 13 residues. The CDR3, as DNA: TGTGCCAGCAGCAAACCTAGCACAGATACGCAGTATTTT. Translating it yields CASSKPSTDTQYF.

This clone has just a few counts. The CDR3: CASSAGTSGSLPGTDTQYF. DNA of the CDR3: TGTGCCAGCAGCGCCGGGACTAGCGGGAGTCTACCGGGAACAGATACGCAGTATTTT. The chain has TRBV5-4 and TRBJ2-3, with 14 bases aligning to TRBD2. The CDR3 has 19 residues. Trimming at V came to 4 bases and at J to 3 bases, leaving 13 bases not matched to a gene. Germline CDR1 and CDR2: SGHNT and YYREEE (reference sequence).

This chain joins TRBV7-9 and TRBJ2-7; 8 bases map to TRBD2. The CDR3 totals 17 residues. V shed 1 base and J 0 bases; nucleotides not matched to a gene: 8. CDR1 is SEHNR and CDR2 is FQNEAQ in the germline V gene (reference sequence). CDR3 DNA sequence: TGTGCCAGCAGCTTAGGCGTTGGCGGGAGGAGCTCCTACGAGCAGTACTTC. It yields the protein CASSLGVGGRSSYEQYF.